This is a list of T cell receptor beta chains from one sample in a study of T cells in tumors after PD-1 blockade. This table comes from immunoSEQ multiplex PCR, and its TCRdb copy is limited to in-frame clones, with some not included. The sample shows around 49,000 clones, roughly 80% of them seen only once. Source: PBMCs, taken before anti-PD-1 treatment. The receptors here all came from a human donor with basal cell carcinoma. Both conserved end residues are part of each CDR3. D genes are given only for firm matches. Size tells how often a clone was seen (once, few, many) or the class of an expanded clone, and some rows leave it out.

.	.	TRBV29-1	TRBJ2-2	TGCAGCGTTGATGAACACCGGGGAGCTGTTTTT	CSVDEHRGAVF
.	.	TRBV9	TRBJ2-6	TGTGCCAGCAGCGTAGAGAGGGTTGGGGCCAACGTCCTGACTTTC	CASSVERVGANVLTF
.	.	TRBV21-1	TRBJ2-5	TGTGCCAGCAGCTCGGGGCCACCAATGATCCAAGAGACCCAGTACTTC	CASSSGPPMIQETQYF
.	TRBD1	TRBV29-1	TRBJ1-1	TGCAGCGCAAAGACAGGGGGTCAAACTGAAGCTTTCTTT	CSAKTGGQTEAFF
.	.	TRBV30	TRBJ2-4	TGTGCCTGGAGTGGTTCCGCGACCCGCACCAGGAACATTCAGTACTTC	CAWSGSATRTRNIQYF
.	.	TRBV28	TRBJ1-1	TGTGCCAGCAGTTCACCGACAGCAGGGGTGAACACTGAAGCTTTCTTT	CASSSPTAGVNTEAFF
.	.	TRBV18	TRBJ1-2	TGTGCCAGCTCACCAAGACAGACTAACTATGGCTACACCTTC	CASSPRQTNYGYTF
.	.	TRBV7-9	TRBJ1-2	TGTGCCAGCAGCCCCGCAGGGTCTCATGGCTACACCTTC	CASSPAGSHGYTF
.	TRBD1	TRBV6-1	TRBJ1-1	TGTGCCAGCAGTGAGGTTACGACAGGGAGGAACACTGAAGCTTTCTTT	CASSEVTTGRNTEAFF
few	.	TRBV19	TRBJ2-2	TGTGCCAGTACCCTAACCGGGGAGCTGTTTTTT	CASTLTGELFF
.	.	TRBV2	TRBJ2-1	TGTGCCAGCAGTGCAGCACCCGGGGAATACAATGAGCAGTTCTTC	CASSAAPGEYNEQFF
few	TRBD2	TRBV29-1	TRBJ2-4	TGCAGCATCGGGACTAGCGGAAACATTCAGTACTTC	CSIGTSGNIQYF
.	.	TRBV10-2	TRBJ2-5	TGCGCCAGCAGTCAAAAAGAGACCCAGTACTTC	CASSQKETQYF
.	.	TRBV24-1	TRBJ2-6	TGTGCCACCAGTGACTCAGTAAGCTCTAGGGCCAACGTCCTGACTTTC	CATSDSVSSRANVLTF
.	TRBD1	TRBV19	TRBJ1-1	TGTGCCAGTAGTATAGACGACAGGGGGAACACTGAAGCTTTCTTT	CASSIDDRGNTEAFF
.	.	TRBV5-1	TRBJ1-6	TGCGCCAGCAGCCCGGACTTGAATAATTCACCCCTCCACTTT	CASSPDLNNSPLHF
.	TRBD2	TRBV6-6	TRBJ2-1	TGTGCCAGCAGATCCGGACTAGCGGGGAACAATGAGCAGTTCTTC	CASRSGLAGNNEQFF
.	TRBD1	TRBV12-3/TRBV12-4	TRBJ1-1	TGTGCCAGCAGTCTCGGACAGGGTAAGCTAGCTTTCTTT	CASSLGQGKLAFF
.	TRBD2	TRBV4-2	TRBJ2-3	TGTGCCAGCAGCCAAGGGGCTAGCGGGGCTATCACAGATACGCAGTATTTT	CASSQGASGAITDTQYF
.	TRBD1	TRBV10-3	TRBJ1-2	TGTGCCATCAGTACGGGACAGGGGGCCGCCTATGGCTACACCTTC	CAISTGQGAAYGYTF
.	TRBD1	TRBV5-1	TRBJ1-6	TGCGCCAGCAAAGACAGGGGGGATTCACCCCTCCACTTT	CASKDRGDSPLHF
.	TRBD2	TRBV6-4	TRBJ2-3	TGTGCCAGCAGTGACTCTAGCGGGGGGGCCCCAGATACGCAGTATTTT	CASSDSSGGAPDTQYF
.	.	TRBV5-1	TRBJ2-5	TGCGCCAGCAGCCGGAGCCGCCAAGAGACCCAGTACTTC	CASSRSRQETQYF
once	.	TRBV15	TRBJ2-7	TGTGCCACCAGCAGAGCGTCAGGGGACGAGTTCGAGCAGTACTTC	CATSRASGDEFEQYF
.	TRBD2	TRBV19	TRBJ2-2	TGTGCCAGTAAAGCGGGGGGCGCGAACACCGGGGAGCTGTTTTTT	CASKAGGANTGELFF
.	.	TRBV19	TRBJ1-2	TGTGCCAGTTCGGGGCCCGAGGGGTATGGCTACACCTTC	CASSGPEGYGYTF
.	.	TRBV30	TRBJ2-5	TGTGCCTGGAGTCCCGGGCTATACGAAGAGACCCAGTACTTC	CAWSPGLYEETQYF
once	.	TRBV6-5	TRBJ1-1	TGTGCCAGCCTTGTCGATTGGGTGAGCACTGAAGCTTTCTTT	CASLVDWVSTEAFF
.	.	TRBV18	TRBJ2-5	TGTGCCAGCTCACCACGGAGGCGGGAAGAGACCCAGTACTTC	CASSPRRREETQYF
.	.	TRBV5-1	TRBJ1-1	TGCGCCAGCAGCTTCACGTCGGGCACTGAAGCTTTCTTT	CASSFTSGTEAFF
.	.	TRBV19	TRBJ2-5	TGTGCCAGTAGACCTCGGACAGAAAAAGAGACCCAGTACTTC	CASRPRTEKETQYF
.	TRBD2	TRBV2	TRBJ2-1	TGTGCCAGCACCCGGGTGCGGGGGAAGGAGCAGTTCTTC	CASTRVRGKEQFF
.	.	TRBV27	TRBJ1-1	TGTGCCAGCAGCCGATACGACAGCCTGAACACTGAAGCTTTCTTT	CASSRYDSLNTEAFF
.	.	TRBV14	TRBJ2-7	TGTGCCAGCAGCCAAGCTAGCCCCTACGAGCAGTACTTC	CASSQASPYEQYF
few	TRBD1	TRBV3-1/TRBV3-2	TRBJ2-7	TGTGCCAGCAGTCGACAGGGCGGGGAGCAGTACTTC	CASSRQGGEQYF
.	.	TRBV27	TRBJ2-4	TGTGCCAGCAGTTTTTCGCGAGGGGCCAAAAACATTCAGTACTTC	CASSFSRGAKNIQYF
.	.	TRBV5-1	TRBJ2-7	TGCGCCAGCTTTCCTGAGGTATCCTACGAGCAGTACTTC	CASFPEVSYEQYF
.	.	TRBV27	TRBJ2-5	TGTGCCAGCAGTTTTCAGGGGCGACAAGAGACCCAGTACTTC	CASSFQGRQETQYF
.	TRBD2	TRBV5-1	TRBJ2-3	TGCGCCAGCAGCCTTGGTAGCGGGGGCCCCACAGATACGCAGTATTTT	CASSLGSGGPTDTQYF
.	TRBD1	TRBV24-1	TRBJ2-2	TGTGCCACCAGTGATCCCAGGGGGTACACCGGGGAGCTGTTTTTT	CATSDPRGYTGELFF
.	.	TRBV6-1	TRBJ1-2	TGTGCCAGCAGTGCCTACGGGTTGGGCGTTGGGAGCTATGGCTACACCTTC	CASSAYGLGVGSYGYTF
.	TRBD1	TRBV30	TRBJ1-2	TGTGCCTGGAAGTCTAAAGGACAGGGCTATGGCTACACCTTC	CAWKSKGQGYGYTF
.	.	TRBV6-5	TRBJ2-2	TGTGCCACGCGACGGAACGCGAACACCGGGGAGCTGTTTTTT	CATRRNANTGELFF
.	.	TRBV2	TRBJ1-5	TGTGCCAGCAGTGAAGCATGGGGCAGAAGCAATCAGCCCCAGCATTTT	CASSEAWGRSNQPQHF
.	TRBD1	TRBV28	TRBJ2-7	TGTGCCAGCAGGGAACAGGGGAATACCTACGAGCAGTACTTC	CASREQGNTYEQYF
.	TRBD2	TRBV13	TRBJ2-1	TGTGCCAGCAGCCTCCCGGGACTAGCGGGGAAGTTCTTC	CASSLPGLAGKFF
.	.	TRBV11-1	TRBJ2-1	TGTGCCAGCAGCTTAGACGCGGGCGCATACAATGAGCAGTTCTTC	CASSLDAGAYNEQFF
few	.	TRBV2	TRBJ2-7	TGTGCCAGCAACAGGGATGGGTACGAGCAGTACTTC	CASNRDGYEQYF
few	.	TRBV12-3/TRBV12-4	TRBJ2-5	TGTGCCAGCAGCCCAGTGGGGGAAGAGACCCAGTACTTC	CASSPVGEETQYF
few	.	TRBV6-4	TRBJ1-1	TGTGCCAGCAGTGAGTGGGGGATGAACACTGAAGCTTTCTTT	CASSEWGMNTEAFF
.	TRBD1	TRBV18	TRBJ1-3	TGTGCCAGCTCACCGCTCGGGGGAATTTCGGGGACAGAGAGGAGAAACACCATATATTTT	CASSPLGGISGTERRNTIYF
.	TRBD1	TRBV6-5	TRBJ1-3	TGTGCCAGCAGTCAGGGGGCTTTAGGTGGAAACACCATATATTTT	CASSQGALGGNTIYF
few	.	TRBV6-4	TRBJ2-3	TGTGCCAGCAGTGAGGCTAGCGGCACAGATACGCAGTATTTT	CASSEASGTDTQYF
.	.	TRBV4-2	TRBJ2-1	TGTGCCAGCAGCCAACCGAATACCGCGAGCTCCTACAATGAGCAGTTCTTC	CASSQPNTASSYNEQFF
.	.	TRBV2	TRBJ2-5	TGTGCCAGCAGTGCAGGGTCGCTAGCGTGGGAGACCCAGTACTTC	CASSAGSLAWETQYF